This T cell receptor beta chain is drawn from a study of T cells in Graves' hyperthyroidism and ophthalmopathy. Concerning this clonotype itself: Its antigen remains unknown. Mismatch with germline at one junction end may stem from a read error.

RNA transcripts provided the source from which TCR beta CDR3 regions were amplified. The HTBI primer set drove a first-round RT-PCR of the TCR CDR3. TCRdb recomputed calls from the multiplex PCR reads with MiXCR, one row per CDR3 protein. The data contain 400,000 to 600,000 distinct CDR3 sequences, 16% of them singletons. A Clinical Activity Score of at least 3, a NOSPECS grade of at least 4 and a duration under 3 months were recorded in the ophthalmopathy patients. Whole-study findings and limits: Prediction of ophthalmopathy progression came a median around 6.5 months pre-onset.

From germline, CDR1 is LNHDA and CDR2 SQIVND (reference sequence). This CDR3 comprises 16 residues. V is TRBV19 and J is TRBJ2-7; 9 bases match TRBD2. Specimen: blood. The clonotype originates from a young woman with Graves' ophthalmopathy. CDR3 in DNA: TGTGCCAGTTCCTATGACAGCCTTAGCGGGAGTACCGAGCGGTACTTC. Protein product: CASSYDSLSGSTERYF.